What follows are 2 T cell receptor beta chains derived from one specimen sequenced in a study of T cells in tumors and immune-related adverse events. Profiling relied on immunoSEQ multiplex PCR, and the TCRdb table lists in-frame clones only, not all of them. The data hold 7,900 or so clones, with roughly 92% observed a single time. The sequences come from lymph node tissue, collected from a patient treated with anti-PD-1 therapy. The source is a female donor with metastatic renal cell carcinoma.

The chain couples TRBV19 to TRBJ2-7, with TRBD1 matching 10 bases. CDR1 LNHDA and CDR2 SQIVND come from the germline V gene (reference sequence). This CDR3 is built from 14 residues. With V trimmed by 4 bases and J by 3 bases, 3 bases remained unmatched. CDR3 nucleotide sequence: TGTGCCAGTAGTAGGACAGGGGGGAGCTACGAGCAGTACTTC. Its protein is CASSRTGGSYEQYF.

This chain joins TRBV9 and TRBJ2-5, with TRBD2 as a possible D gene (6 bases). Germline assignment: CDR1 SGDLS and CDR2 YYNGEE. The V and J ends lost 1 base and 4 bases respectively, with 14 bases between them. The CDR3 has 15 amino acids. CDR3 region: CASSVRGSGAETQYF. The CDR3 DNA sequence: TGTGCCAGCAGCGTACGAGGTAGCGGCGCAGAGACCCAGTACTTC.